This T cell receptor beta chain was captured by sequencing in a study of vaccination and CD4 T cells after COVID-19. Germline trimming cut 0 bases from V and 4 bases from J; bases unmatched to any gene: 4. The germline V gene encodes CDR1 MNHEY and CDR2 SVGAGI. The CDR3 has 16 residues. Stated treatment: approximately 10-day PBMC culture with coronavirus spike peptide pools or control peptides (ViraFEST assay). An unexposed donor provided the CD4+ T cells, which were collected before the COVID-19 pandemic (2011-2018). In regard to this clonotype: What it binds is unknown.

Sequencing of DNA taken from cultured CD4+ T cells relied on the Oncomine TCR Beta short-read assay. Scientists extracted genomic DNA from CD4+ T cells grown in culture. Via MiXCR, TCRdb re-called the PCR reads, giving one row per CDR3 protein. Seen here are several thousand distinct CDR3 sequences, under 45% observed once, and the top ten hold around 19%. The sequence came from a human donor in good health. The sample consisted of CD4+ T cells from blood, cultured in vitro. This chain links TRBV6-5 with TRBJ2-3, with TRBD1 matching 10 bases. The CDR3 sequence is CASSYSGTGVSDTQYF. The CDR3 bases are TGTGCCAGCAGTTACTCCGGGACAGGGGTCTCAGATACGCAGTATTTT.